The 27 T cell receptor beta chains below all came from one sample that was sequenced in a study of T cell responses to AZD1222 COVID-19 vaccine. Libraries were prepared by immunoSEQ multiplex PCR; TCRdb keeps only in-frame clonotypes and omits some of them. The sample records over 150,000 clones, over 80% being singletons. The sample in question was peripheral blood, obtained 28 days after the second dose of the MenACWY control vaccine. The origin of the receptors is an adult who received the MenACWY meningococcal vaccine as a control.

V usage is TRBV15 and J usage is TRBJ2-3; the D is unclear. Germline V gives CDR1 LNHNV, CDR2 YYDKDF (reference sequence). V lost 1 base to trimming and J lost 1 base, with 0 bases between them. The CDR3 has 12 residues. For the CDR3, the DNA is TGTGCCACCAGCAGAGGCACAGATACGCAGTATTTT. It codes for CATSRGTDTQYF.

Only a few counts were recorded for this clone. The chain employs TRBV28 and TRBJ1-3; 8 bases match TRBD1. Germline lookup yields CDR1 MDHEN and CDR2 SYDVKM. J lost 3 bases, V lost 4 bases, and 8 bases had no gene match. The CDR3 totals 16 residues. The DNA for the CDR3 is TGTGCCAGCAGTTCACCCGGACAGGGTCGTGGAAACACCATATATTTT. Its translation: CASSSPGQGRGNTIYF.

In DNA, the CDR3 is TGCAGCGTTGAGACAGGGTCGGCCTACACCTTC. Translated, it gives CSVETGSAYTF. This chain links TRBV29-1 with TRBJ1-2; TRBD1 agrees at 7 bases. V was pared by 3 bases and J by 10 bases, with 5 bases of the junction left unmatched. The CDR3 length is 11 residues. Germline CDR1 is SQVTM and CDR2 is ANQGSEA.

This rearrangement joins TRBV27 to TRBJ1-5, with a tentative D call TRBD1 (6 bases). The CDR3 runs 16 residues. The V gene's germline CDR1 is MNHEY and CDR2 SMNVEV (reference sequence). V gave up 5 bases and J gave up 0 bases, with 14 bases separating them. The DNA for the CDR3 is TGTGCCAGCAGTCCTCTGTGGGGGGCTAGCAATCAGCCCCAGCATTTT. This encodes CASSPLWGASNQPQHF.

The chain carries TRBV27 and TRBJ2-2; no definite D call. The CDR3 is 14 amino acids. The ends were cut back, 4 bases at V and 4 bases at J, with 10 bases in the middle. The germline CDR1 and CDR2 sequences are MNHEY and SMNVEV (reference sequence). This CDR3 is CASSYFGPTGELFF. DNA for the CDR3: TGTGCCAGCAGTTACTTCGGCCCCACCGGGGAGCTGTTTTTT.

The genes are TRBV29-1 and TRBJ1-1; 11 nucleotides line up with TRBD1. CDR1 is SQVTM, CDR2 ANQGSEA, per germline. V was clipped by 4 bases and J by 5 bases; unmatched bases: 6. This CDR3 is built from 14 residues. CDR3 DNA: TGCAGCGTTGGGGACAGGGGGTTGGGAACTGAAGCTTTCTTT. It translates to CSVGDRGLGTEAFF.

The chain recombines TRBV18 with TRBJ2-1, with 9 bases aligning to TRBD1. Looked up from germline, CDR1 is KGHSH and CDR2 is LQKENI. V was pared by 4 bases and J by 4 bases, with 14 bases of the junction left unmatched. The CDR3 covers 18 residues. The CDR3 DNA reads as TGTGCCAGCTCACTAATCCCCGGGGGGACAGGGACGTACAATGAGCAGTTCTTC. This encodes CASSLIPGGTGTYNEQFF.

The V and J genes are TRBV12-3 or TRBV12-4 and TRBJ1-5; tentative D call: TRBD1 (6 bases). The V gene lost 8 bases and the J gene lost 5 bases, with 10 bases spanning the gap. The CDR3 has 12 amino acids. The CDR3 spells CASSEGDQPQHF. The CDR3 DNA sequence: TGTGCCAGCTCGGAGGGGGATCAGCCCCAGCATTTT.

Here the CDR3 DNA reads TGTGCCAGCAGCTTTAGTGGACCCACCTACGAGCAGTACTTC. As protein: CASSFSGPTYEQYF. V gene TRBV27 combines with J gene TRBJ2-7; D is ambiguous. The germline V and J ends were trimmed by 6 bases and 2 bases, with 14 bases remaining between them. The CDR3 extends over 14 amino acids. CDR1 and CDR2 from the germline V gene are MNHEY and SMNVEV (reference sequence).

In DNA, the CDR3 is TGTGCCAGCAGCGCCGGGACAGGGACCCGCAATCAGCCCCAGCATTTT. Its protein is CASSAGTGTRNQPQHF. V gene TRBV2 combines with J gene TRBJ1-5; 9 nucleotides match TRBD1. The CDR3 has 16 residues. After removal of 6 bases from V and 2 bases from J, the junction contained 8 bases not matched to a gene. In germline, CDR1 is SNHLY, CDR2 FYNNEI.

The V gene is TRBV28, the J gene TRBJ2-7; possible D gene TRBD2, 6 bases. The germline V and J ends were trimmed by 6 bases and 3 bases, with 18 bases remaining between them. The CDR3 loop spans 15 amino acids. Germline CDR1 is MDHEN and CDR2 is SYDVKM. CDR3: CASSPSAAGIYEQYF. The CDR3 DNA reads as TGTGCCAGCAGCCCCTCGGCGGCGGGGATCTACGAGCAGTACTTC.

J is TRBJ2-7 and V is TRBV19; D possibly corresponds to TRBD1 (5 bases). The CDR3 spans 11 residues. V was pared by 7 bases and J by 4 bases, with 8 bases between. Germline V lookup: CDR1 LNHDA, CDR2 SQIVND (reference sequence). This chain's CDR3 is CASMAGYEQYF. The CDR3 DNA follows: TGTGCCAGTATGGCAGGGTACGAGCAGTACTTC.

This chain joins TRBV3-1 (or the pseudogene TRBV3-2) and TRBJ1-2; tentative D call: TRBD1 (5 bases). This CDR3 is built from 14 residues. V lost 1 base and J lost 4, with 10 bases in between. Germline CDR1 is LGHDT and CDR2 is YNNKEL (reference sequence). The CDR3 sequence: CASSQGTQTYGYTF. The CDR3 DNA reads TGTGCCAGCAGCCAAGGGACACAGACCTATGGCTACACCTTC.

J is TRBJ1-1 and V is TRBV5-6, with a weak D call TRBD1 (5 bases). Germline-derived CDR1 and CDR2 are SGHDT and YYEEEE. V shed 4 bases and J shed 6 bases, with 19 bases lying between them. This CDR3 has 15 amino acids. The CDR3 protein is CASSAQWGVAAEAFF. The CDR3 coding sequence is TGTGCCAGCAGCGCCCAATGGGGGGTGGCCGCTGAAGCTTTCTTT.

This chain uses TRBV30 with TRBJ1-1, with 7 bases fitting TRBD1. The CDR3 spans 15 residues. The germline V gene has CDR1 GTSNPN and CDR2 SVGIG (reference sequence). The V segment lost 0 bases and the J segment 5 bases; nucleotides outside the gene matches: 9. The CDR3: CAWSVGRQGRTEAFF. For the CDR3, the DNA is TGTGCCTGGAGTGTAGGGAGACAGGGTCGGACTGAAGCTTTCTTT. The complete variable domain, with remaining parts taken from reference TRBV30 and TRBJ1-1, reads SQTIHQWPATLVQPVGSPLSLECTVEGTSNPNLYWYRQAAGRGLQLLFYSVGIGQISSEVPQNLSASRPQDRQFILSSKKLLLSDSGFYLCAWSVGRQGRTEAFFGQGTRLTVV.

The chain is built from TRBV3-1 (or the pseudogene TRBV3-2) and TRBJ2-5; 11 bases line up with TRBD2. CDR1 is LGHDT and CDR2 is YNNKEL in the germline V gene (reference sequence). The V gene end was trimmed by 1 base and the J gene end by 3 bases; junction bases not matched to a gene: 4. The CDR3 consists of 16 residues. The CDR3 DNA follows: TGTGCCAGCAGCCAAGCAACTAGCGGGGGTAAAGAGACCCAGTACTTC. It translates to CASSQATSGGKETQYF.

This chain connects TRBV5-1 to TRBJ1-2; D not resolved. Germline V gene data show CDR1 as SGHRS and CDR2 as YFSETQ. This CDR3 has 15 residues. Trimming shortened V by 4 bases and J by 3 bases, and 16 bases separated the two germline ends. The CDR3 DNA reads TGCGCCAGCAGCCCCGGGAGCAGTAAGGACTATGGCTACACCTTC. This sequence encodes CASSPGSSKDYGYTF.

The CDR3 sequence: CASSQELAYKNIQYF. The CDR3 nucleotides are TGTGCCAGCAGCCAAGAGCTTGCTTACAAAAACATTCAGTACTTC. This chain uses TRBV3-1 (or the pseudogene TRBV3-2) with TRBJ2-4; D unresolved. CDR3 size: 15 residues. V was pared by 0 bases and J by 3 bases, with 9 bases between. Germline loops: CDR1 LGHDT, CDR2 YNNKEL (reference sequence).

The chain links TRBV6-5 to TRBJ1-3; 8 nucleotides align to TRBD1. The V gene's germline CDR1 is MNHEY and CDR2 SVGAGI. V shed 6 bases and J 1 base; nucleotides not matched to a gene: 5. CDR3 length equals 15 residues. The chain's CDR3 is CASSRQGTSGNTIYF. The CDR3 DNA sequence: TGTGCCAGCAGCCGACAGGGGACATCTGGAAACACCATATATTTT.

The CDR3 reads CASGRGAGEQYF. The CDR3 DNA reads TGTGCCAGCGGGCGGGGCGCCGGGGAGCAGTACTTC. The rearrangement uses TRBV6-5 and TRBJ2-7, with a possible D match to TRBD2 (6 bases). V was shortened by 8 bases and J by 7 bases, with 15 bases between the two germline ends. This CDR3 has 12 amino acids. The germline V gene encodes CDR1 MNHEY and CDR2 SVGAGI.

This chain joins TRBV6-2 or TRBV6-3 and TRBJ1-2; perhaps TRBD1 as D (6 bases). Trimming cost V 5 bases and J 5 bases, with 12 bases left between them. From germline, CDR1 is MNHEY and CDR2 SVGEGT. The CDR3 has 13 residues. The CDR3: CASSPGQHYGYTF. The CDR3 DNA reads TGTGCCAGCAGTCCCGGACAGCATTATGGCTACACCTTC.

The chain combines TRBV5-1 with TRBJ2-7; D is unclear. CDR1 SGHRS and CDR2 YFSETQ come from the germline V gene. The germline V and J ends were trimmed by 0 bases and 0 bases, with 10 bases remaining between them. The CDR3 totals 15 residues. The CDR3 reads CASSLGPGGSYEQYF. The DNA of the CDR3 is TGCGCCAGCAGCTTGGGGCCAGGCGGCTCCTACGAGCAGTACTTC.

This chain joins TRBV18 and TRBJ1-2; 9 bases map to TRBD1. Germline trimming cut 3 bases from V and 4 bases from J; bases unmatched to any gene: 6. Germline CDR1 reads KGHSH; CDR2 reads LQKENI. The CDR3 loop spans 15 amino acids. This CDR3 is CASSPDRTGAYGYTF. CDR3 DNA: TGTGCCAGCTCACCCGACCGGACAGGGGCCTATGGCTACACCTTC.

In DNA form, the CDR3 reads TGTGCCAGCTCATCCCAGGGGGCTGATCAGCCCCAGCATTTT. Translated, it gives CASSSQGADQPQHF. The gene calls are TRBV18 and TRBJ1-5; 8 bases match TRBD1. Germline CDR1 reads KGHSH; CDR2 reads LQKENI. The CDR3 contains 14 residues. V trimming: 5 bases; J trimming: 5 bases; junction bases outside the gene matches: 5.

The chain joins TRBV6-2 or TRBV6-3 to TRBJ1-2; D call uncertain. The CDR3 sequence is 13 residues long. Germline CDR1 MNHEY, CDR2 SVGEGT. V lost 5 bases and J lost 5, with 12 bases in between. CDR3 loop: CASSARGRYGYTF. The CDR3 DNA reads as TGTGCCAGCAGTGCCCGGGGAAGGTATGGCTACACCTTC.

J is TRBJ1-5 and V is TRBV7-2; no clear D gene. Trimming shortened V by 5 bases and J by 3 bases, and 11 bases separated the two germline ends. CDR1 is SGHTA and CDR2 is FQGNSA in the germline V gene. This CDR3 has 14 amino acids. CDR3 amino acids: CASSRDGINQPQHF. In nucleotides, the CDR3 is TGTGCCAGCAGCCGCGATGGGATCAATCAGCCCCAGCATTTT. The variable domain in full, completed from reference TRBV7-2 and TRBJ1-5, reads GAGVSQSPSNKVTEKGKDVELRCDPISGHTALYWYRQSLGQGLEFLIYFQGNSAPDKSGLPSDRFSAERTGGSVSTLTIQRTQQEDSAVYLCASSRDGINQPQHFGDGTRLSIL.

The chain links TRBV30 to TRBJ1-3; D gene ambiguous. CDR1 is GTSNPN and CDR2 is SVGIG in the germline V gene (reference sequence). This CDR3 comprises 11 residues. The germline V and J ends were trimmed by 0 bases and 4 bases, with 1 base remaining between them. The CDR3 nucleotides read TGTGCCTGGAGTGTGGGAAACACCATATATTTT. This gives the protein CAWSVGNTIYF.